The rows below give T cell receptor beta chains drawn from one sample of a study of identical twins. From the 5' RACE reads, TCRdb called clonotypes with MiXCR, one entry per CDR3 protein. The data contain about 720,000 distinct CDR3 sequences, around a sixth of them singletons. The sample was also reused in another study, on T cells expressing NK-cell markers.

Material: PBMCs. These receptors originate from a woman younger than 30 in good health. The CDR3 runs from the conserved cysteine through the conserved F or W. The order of the fields is CDR3 protein, CDR3 DNA, clone size, V gene, J gene, D gene. A D gene is named only where the DNA matches it firmly. Where a row states a size, it is once, few, many or the class of an expanded clone; other rows omit it.

CDR3 protein: CASSYGGGGSYNEQFF
CDR3 DNA: TGTGCCAGCAGTTACGGGGGGGGAGGTTCCTACAATGAGCAGTTCTTC
clone size: few
V gene: TRBV6-2/TRBV6-3
J gene: TRBJ2-1
D gene: TRBD2

CDR3 protein: CASSLIAGAYNEQFF
CDR3 DNA: TGTGCCAGCAGCTTGATAGCGGGAGCCTACAATGAGCAGTTCTTC
clone size: -
V gene: TRBV11-2
J gene: TRBJ2-1
D gene: TRBD2

CDR3 protein: CASSLAYLAGISSYEQYF
CDR3 DNA: TGTGCCAGCAGCTTAGCGTACCTAGCGGGCATTAGCTCCTACGAGCAGTACTTC
clone size: -
V gene: TRBV11-1
J gene: TRBJ2-7
D gene: TRBD2

CDR3 protein: CASSIGEGQPQHF
CDR3 DNA: TGTGCCAGCAGCATAGGGGAGGGTCAGCCCCAGCATTTT
clone size: few
V gene: TRBV7-6
J gene: TRBJ1-5
D gene: -

CDR3 protein: CSAPRLGNEQFF
CDR3 DNA: TGCAGTGCCCCCCGTTTAGGTAATGAGCAGTTCTTC
clone size: few
V gene: TRBV20-1
J gene: TRBJ2-1
D gene: -

CDR3 protein: CASSFQDDREQYF
CDR3 DNA: TGTGCCAGCAGCTTTCAGGATGATCGGGAGCAGTACTTC
clone size: few
V gene: TRBV5-6
J gene: TRBJ2-7
D gene: -

CDR3 protein: CASTPPGAGRVEQYF
CDR3 DNA: TGTGCCAGCACCCCGCCCGGCGCAGGGAGAGTAGAGCAGTACTTC
clone size: -
V gene: TRBV11-2
J gene: TRBJ2-7
D gene: -

CDR3 protein: CSVEDRAGAYEQYF
CDR3 DNA: TGCAGCGTTGAAGATCGTGCAGGGGCATACGAGCAGTACTTC
clone size: -
V gene: TRBV29-1
J gene: TRBJ2-7
D gene: -

CDR3 protein: CASSTSPTENRPQHF
CDR3 DNA: TGTGCCAGCAGTACCTCCCCGACAGAAAATCGACCCCAGCATTTT
clone size: few
V gene: TRBV6-2/TRBV6-3
J gene: TRBJ1-5
D gene: -

CDR3 protein: CASSLDSGAQETQYF
CDR3 DNA: TGTGCCAGCAGTTTAGATAGCGGGGCCCAAGAGACCCAGTACTTC
clone size: few
V gene: TRBV12-3/TRBV12-4
J gene: TRBJ2-5
D gene: TRBD2

CDR3 protein: CSAKVRSANTEAFF
CDR3 DNA: TGCAGTGCTAAGGTTCGGTCGGCGAACACTGAAGCTTTCTTT
clone size: -
V gene: TRBV20-1
J gene: TRBJ1-1
D gene: -

CDR3 protein: CAWMLAGGETQYF
CDR3 DNA: TGTGCCTGGATGCTAGCGGGAGGAGAGACCCAGTACTTC
clone size: -
V gene: TRBV30
J gene: TRBJ2-5
D gene: TRBD2

CDR3 protein: CASSAINNEQFF
CDR3 DNA: TGTGCTAGCAGCGCCATTAACAATGAGCAGTTCTTC
clone size: -
V gene: TRBV7-7
J gene: TRBJ2-1
D gene: -

CDR3 protein: CATSDPTGPKEETQYF
CDR3 DNA: TGTGCCACCAGTGATCCGACAGGTCCCAAGGAAGAGACCCAGTACTTC
clone size: few
V gene: TRBV24-1
J gene: TRBJ2-5
D gene: -

CDR3 protein: CASSLSGFGNQPQHF
CDR3 DNA: TGTGCCAGCAGCTTATCAGGGTTCGGCAATCAGCCCCAGCATTTT
clone size: -
V gene: TRBV7-2
J gene: TRBJ1-5
D gene: -

CDR3 protein: CASSLGQGGTYEQYF
CDR3 DNA: TGTGCCAGCAGTCTGGGACAGGGGGGAACCTACGAGCAGTACTTC
clone size: -
V gene: TRBV12-3/TRBV12-4
J gene: TRBJ2-7
D gene: TRBD1

CDR3 protein: CASSLHPAGSAGELFF
CDR3 DNA: TGTGCCAGCAGCCTCCACCCCGCGGGGTCGGCCGGGGAGCTGTTTTTT
clone size: -
V gene: TRBV21-1
J gene: TRBJ2-2
D gene: -

CDR3 protein: CSAFDRFGEKLFF
CDR3 DNA: TGCAGTGCCTTCGACAGGTTTGGGGAAAAACTGTTTTTT
clone size: -
V gene: TRBV20-1
J gene: TRBJ1-4
D gene: -

CDR3 protein: CASSSAAGVGNEQFF
CDR3 DNA: TGTGCCAGCTCATCGGCAGCGGGAGTTGGCAATGAGCAGTTCTTC
clone size: -
V gene: TRBV18
J gene: TRBJ2-1
D gene: TRBD2

CDR3 protein: CASSPGLAGGSRDNEQFF
CDR3 DNA: TGCGCCAGCAGCCCAGGACTAGCGGGAGGATCGAGGGACAATGAGCAGTTCTTC
clone size: few
V gene: TRBV5-1
J gene: TRBJ2-1
D gene: TRBD2

CDR3 protein: CASSFLSPLREGELFF
CDR3 DNA: TGTGCCAGCAGCTTCCTCAGCCCCCTTCGCGAAGGGGAACTGTTTTTT
clone size: -
V gene: TRBV7-2
J gene: TRBJ1-4
D gene: -

CDR3 protein: CSAAAEGVNYGYTF
CDR3 DNA: TGCAGCGCCGCTGCGGAGGGGGTTAACTATGGCTACACCTTC
clone size: -
V gene: TRBV29-1
J gene: TRBJ1-2
D gene: -

CDR3 protein: CASSLESQRPNSPLHF
CDR3 DNA: TGCGCCAGCAGCTTGGAATCTCAACGCCCTAATTCACCCCTCCACTTT
clone size: few
V gene: TRBV5-1
J gene: TRBJ1-6
D gene: -

CDR3 protein: CASSYSVGGTYEQYF
CDR3 DNA: TGTGCCAGCAGTTACTCCGTGGGAGGCACCTACGAGCAGTACTTC
clone size: few
V gene: TRBV6-5
J gene: TRBJ2-7
D gene: -

CDR3 protein: CSARFERETQYF
CDR3 DNA: TGCAGTGCTAGATTCGAGAGGGAGACCCAGTACTTC
clone size: few
V gene: TRBV20-1
J gene: TRBJ2-5
D gene: -

CDR3 protein: CASSLTGQPGDGYTF
CDR3 DNA: TGCGCCAGCAGCTTGACAGGCCAGCCCGGTGATGGCTACACCTTC
clone size: few
V gene: TRBV5-1
J gene: TRBJ1-2
D gene: -

CDR3 protein: CASRGQFF
CDR3 DNA: TGCGCCAGCAGGGGGCAGTTCTTC
clone size: -
V gene: TRBV5-1
J gene: TRBJ2-1
D gene: -

CDR3 protein: CASSSGLVTAGGELFF
CDR3 DNA: TGTGCCAGCAGCTCGGGACTCGTGACCGCCGGCGGGGAGCTGTTTTTT
clone size: -
V gene: TRBV7-9
J gene: TRBJ2-2
D gene: -

CDR3 protein: CASSRSMETQYF
CDR3 DNA: TGTGCCAGCAGTCGCTCCATGGAGACCCAGTACTTC
clone size: -
V gene: TRBV12-3/TRBV12-4
J gene: TRBJ2-5
D gene: -

CDR3 protein: CASSQGQGVNEQFF
CDR3 DNA: TGCGCCAGCAGCCAAGGGCAGGGTGTCAATGAGCAGTTCTTC
clone size: once
V gene: TRBV4-3
J gene: TRBJ2-1
D gene: -

CDR3 protein: CASSLVFSSYNEQFF
CDR3 DNA: TGTGCCAGCAGCTTAGTATTTAGCTCCTACAATGAGCAGTTCTTC
clone size: few
V gene: TRBV7-6
J gene: TRBJ2-1
D gene: -

CDR3 protein: CASSPSLWDTQYF
CDR3 DNA: TGTGCCAGCAGCCCCTCTCTCTGGGATACGCAGTATTTT
clone size: -
V gene: TRBV7-3
J gene: TRBJ2-3
D gene: -

CDR3 protein: CASSGYTWTGDAETQYF
CDR3 DNA: TGCGCCAGCAGCGGGTATACGTGGACAGGGGACGCAGAGACCCAGTACTTC
clone size: -
V gene: TRBV5-1
J gene: TRBJ2-5
D gene: TRBD1

CDR3 protein: CSAARAPVDTQYF
CDR3 DNA: TGCAGTGCCGCGAGGGCCCCGGTAGATACGCAGTATTTT
clone size: few
V gene: TRBV20-1
J gene: TRBJ2-3
D gene: -

CDR3 protein: CASSPEDRGPNEQYF
CDR3 DNA: TGTGCCAGCAGCCCTGAAGACAGGGGCCCTAACGAGCAGTACTTC
clone size: few
V gene: TRBV12-3/TRBV12-4
J gene: TRBJ2-7
D gene: TRBD1

CDR3 protein: CASSFGGNTYNEQFF
CDR3 DNA: TGTGCCAGCAGCTTTGGCGGGAACACTTACAATGAGCAGTTCTTC
clone size: -
V gene: TRBV5-5
J gene: TRBJ2-1
D gene: -

CDR3 protein: CASSVGTRTNEKLFF
CDR3 DNA: TGTGCCAGCAGCGTGGGGACGAGAACTAATGAAAAACTGTTTTTT
clone size: -
V gene: TRBV5-8
J gene: TRBJ1-4
D gene: -

CDR3 protein: CASSIEGTYNEQFF
CDR3 DNA: TGTGCCAGCTCCATTGAGGGGACCTACAATGAGCAGTTCTTC
clone size: -
V gene: TRBV6-2/TRBV6-3
J gene: TRBJ2-1
D gene: -

CDR3 protein: CASRDNANYQPQHF
CDR3 DNA: TGTGCCAGCAGGGACAACGCAAACTATCAGCCCCAGCATTTT
clone size: -
V gene: TRBV2
J gene: TRBJ1-5
D gene: -

CDR3 protein: CASSRGTDLSYGYTF
CDR3 DNA: TGTGCCAGCAGCCGAGGGACGGACTTATCCTATGGCTACACCTTC
clone size: few
V gene: TRBV6-1
J gene: TRBJ1-2
D gene: -

CDR3 protein: CSAVRDRGAPQQYF
CDR3 DNA: TGCAGCGCGGTGAGGGACAGGGGTGCCCCTCAGCAGTACTTC
clone size: few
V gene: TRBV29-1
J gene: TRBJ2-7
D gene: TRBD1

CDR3 protein: CASSLLWTGGVYGYTF
CDR3 DNA: TGTGCCAGCAGTTTGCTTTGGACAGGGGGCGTTTATGGCTACACCTTC
clone size: few
V gene: TRBV12-3/TRBV12-4
J gene: TRBJ1-2
D gene: TRBD1

CDR3 protein: CASRLTGGEGQPQHF
CDR3 DNA: TGTGCCAGCAGGCTAACAGGGGGTGAGGGTCAGCCCCAGCATTTT
clone size: few
V gene: TRBV12-3/TRBV12-4
J gene: TRBJ1-5
D gene: TRBD1

CDR3 protein: CASSLVGDKWDSYNEQFF
CDR3 DNA: TGTGCCAGCAGCTTAGTAGGGGACAAGTGGGACAGCTACAATGAGCAGTTCTTC
clone size: -
V gene: TRBV7-8
J gene: TRBJ2-1
D gene: TRBD1

CDR3 protein: CASSINPGQAYGYTF
CDR3 DNA: TGTGCCAGCAGCATAAACCCGGGACAGGCATATGGCTACACCTTC
clone size: -
V gene: TRBV7-9
J gene: TRBJ1-2
D gene: TRBD1

CDR3 protein: CASSPGTGGFYGYTF
CDR3 DNA: TGTGCCAGCAGCCCCGGGACAGGGGGTTTTTATGGCTACACCTTC
clone size: -
V gene: TRBV12-3/TRBV12-4
J gene: TRBJ1-2
D gene: TRBD1

CDR3 protein: CSAPPEGPSSGAFF
CDR3 DNA: TGCAGTGCTCCACCTGAGGGGCCGAGCTCGGGAGCTTTCTTT
clone size: -
V gene: TRBV20-1
J gene: TRBJ1-1
D gene: -

CDR3 protein: CASSYSNAGGGEFF
CDR3 DNA: TGTGCCAGCAGTTACTCGAACGCAGGGGGCGGGGAGTTCTTC
clone size: few
V gene: TRBV6-2/TRBV6-3
J gene: TRBJ2-1
D gene: TRBD1

CDR3 protein: CSVEVYRNEQYF
CDR3 DNA: TGCAGCGTTGAGGTTTACAGGAACGAGCAGTACTTC
clone size: -
V gene: TRBV29-1
J gene: TRBJ2-7
D gene: -

CDR3 protein: CASSPTSGGTFF
CDR3 DNA: TGCGCCAGCAGCCCGACTAGCGGGGGGACCTTCTTC
clone size: few
V gene: TRBV5-1
J gene: TRBJ2-1
D gene: TRBD2

CDR3 protein: CASSLYTGGYEQYF
CDR3 DNA: TGTGCCAGCAGTTTATATACAGGGGGCTACGAGCAGTACTTC
clone size: few
V gene: TRBV27
J gene: TRBJ2-7
D gene: TRBD1

CDR3 protein: CASSNAGTSGRRSYNEQFF
CDR3 DNA: TGTGCCAGCAGCAATGCCGGGACTAGCGGGAGGCGCTCCTACAATGAGCAGTTCTTC
clone size: few
V gene: TRBV12-3/TRBV12-4
J gene: TRBJ2-1
D gene: TRBD2

CDR3 protein: CASSSYGQGMNTEAFF
CDR3 DNA: TGTGCCAGCAGCTCCTACGGACAGGGGATGAACACTGAAGCTTTCTTT
clone size: -
V gene: TRBV7-8
J gene: TRBJ1-1
D gene: TRBD1

CDR3 protein: CASSLKAPRAQYF
CDR3 DNA: TGTGCCAGCAGCTTAAAGGCGCCGCGGGCGCAGTATTTT
clone size: -
V gene: TRBV7-2
J gene: TRBJ2-3
D gene: -

CDR3 protein: CASSQPPGTHDTQYF
CDR3 DNA: TGCGCCAGCAGCCAACCACCAGGGACTCACGATACGCAGTATTTT
clone size: few
V gene: TRBV5-1
J gene: TRBJ2-3
D gene: -